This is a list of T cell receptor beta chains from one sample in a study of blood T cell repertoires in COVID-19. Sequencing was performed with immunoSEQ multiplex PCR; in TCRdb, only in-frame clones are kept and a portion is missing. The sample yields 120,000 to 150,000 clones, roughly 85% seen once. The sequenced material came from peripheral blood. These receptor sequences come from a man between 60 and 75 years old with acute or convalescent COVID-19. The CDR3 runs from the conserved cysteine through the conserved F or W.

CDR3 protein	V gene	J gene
CASSAAGGLIPYEQYF	TRBV6-1	TRBJ2-7
CATSEFLAGTDTQYF	TRBV24-1	TRBJ2-3
CATSDVNQPQHF	TRBV24-1	TRBJ1-5
CSASTGSNQPQHF	TRBV20-1	TRBJ1-5
CASSLMLLAGGKDTQYF	TRBV28	TRBJ2-3
CASSPPDRVNEQYF	TRBV6-2/TRBV6-3	TRBJ2-7
CASSLVGLAMGDTQYF	TRBV5-8	TRBJ2-3
CASSRRRGDNSPLHF	TRBV5-1	TRBJ1-6
CASSSVVGVPSGELFF	TRBV7-2	TRBJ2-2
CASKRGEQETQYF	TRBV2	TRBJ2-5
CASSLVGEPNEKLFF	TRBV5-4	TRBJ1-4
CASTSPQGRNTEAFF	TRBV6-5	TRBJ1-1
CASSSRGTTNEKLFF	TRBV27	TRBJ1-4
CASSLSLGRGYTF	TRBV28	TRBJ1-2
CAITGTGGTDTQYF	TRBV10-3	TRBJ2-3
CASSYDIEAFF	TRBV28	TRBJ1-1
CASSHGLAGNTGELFF	TRBV13	TRBJ2-2
CASRDREVGYEQYF	TRBV28	TRBJ2-7
CASSEERNANSPLHF	TRBV6-1	TRBJ1-6
CASNQQGASYNEQFF	TRBV9	TRBJ2-1
CASRPWTSGNTGELFF	TRBV6-2/TRBV6-3	TRBJ2-2
CAWKRDEQFF	TRBV30	TRBJ2-1
CASSLARTGGADTQYF	TRBV5-1	TRBJ2-3
CATSGGNEQFF	TRBV24-1	TRBJ2-1
CASTMGGGTNTGELFF	TRBV5-6	TRBJ2-2